The clone carrying this TCR beta chain was recorded many times. What the library attached to individual cDNA molecules were unique molecular identifiers. MiXCR, applied by TCRdb to the RACE reads, yields one record per CDR3 protein. The sample has roughly 86,000 distinct CDR3 sequences, about 11% seen once. This entry comes from a study of human T cells and chemical hapten exposure. Study context: It was small differences in pooled library volume that mainly caused per-sample TCR yields to vary.

The time point was: patch test 1, 2 weeks after DPC sensitization. Treatment of the sample: therapeutic diphenylcyclopropenone sensitization with weekly scalp DPC. V gave up 3 bases and J gave up 0 bases, with 8 bases separating them. Per germline, CDR1 KGHSH and CDR2 LQKENI. This CDR3 comprises 14 residues. This TCR was sampled from a man aged 40-49 years with alopecia areata. Some clones in this sample may be carry-over from other donors' samples. The chain links TRBV18 to TRBJ1-1, with D uncertain. This material consisted of whole blood, taken in connection with sensitization to the hapten diphenylcyclopropenone (DPC). The DNA of the CDR3 is TGTGCCAGCTCACCTCAGGCAATGAACACTGAAGCTTTCTTT. This translates into CASSPQAMNTEAFF.